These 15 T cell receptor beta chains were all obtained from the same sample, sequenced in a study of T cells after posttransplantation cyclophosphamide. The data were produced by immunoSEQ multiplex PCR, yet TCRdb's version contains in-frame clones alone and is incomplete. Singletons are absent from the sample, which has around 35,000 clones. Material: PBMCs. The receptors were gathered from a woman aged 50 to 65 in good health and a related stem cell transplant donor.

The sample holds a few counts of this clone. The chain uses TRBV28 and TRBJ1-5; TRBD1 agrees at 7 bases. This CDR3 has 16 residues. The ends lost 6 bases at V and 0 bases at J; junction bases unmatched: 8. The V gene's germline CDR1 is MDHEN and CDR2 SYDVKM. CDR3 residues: CASSNRGQLSNQPQHF. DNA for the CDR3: TGTGCCAGCAGCAACAGGGGACAGCTTAGCAATCAGCCCCAGCATTTT.

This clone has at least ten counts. DNA for the CDR3: TGTGCCAGCAGCGGAGCGGGACAGGGGTTCCACGAGCAGTACTTC. This codes for CASSGAGQGFHEQYF. The chain carries TRBV7-9 and TRBJ2-7; 10 bases map to TRBD1. There are 15 residues in the CDR3. With 5 bases clipped from V and 5 bases from J, the junction kept 9 bases outside the gene matches. Per the germline V gene, CDR1 is SEHNR and CDR2 is FQNEAQ (reference sequence).

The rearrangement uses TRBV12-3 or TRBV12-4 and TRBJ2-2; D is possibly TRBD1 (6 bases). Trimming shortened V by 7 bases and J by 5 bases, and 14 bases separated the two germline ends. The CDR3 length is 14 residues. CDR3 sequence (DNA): TGTGCCAGCAACCCTCCGGGACATACCGGGGAGCTGTTTTTT. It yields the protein CASNPPGHTGELFF.

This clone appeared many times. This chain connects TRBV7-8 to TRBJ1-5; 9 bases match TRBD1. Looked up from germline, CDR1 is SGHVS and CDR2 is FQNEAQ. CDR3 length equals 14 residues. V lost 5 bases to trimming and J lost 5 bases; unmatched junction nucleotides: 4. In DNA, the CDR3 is TGTGCCAGCAGCCGGGACAGGGCGGATCAGCCCCAGCATTTT. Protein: CASSRDRADQPQHF.

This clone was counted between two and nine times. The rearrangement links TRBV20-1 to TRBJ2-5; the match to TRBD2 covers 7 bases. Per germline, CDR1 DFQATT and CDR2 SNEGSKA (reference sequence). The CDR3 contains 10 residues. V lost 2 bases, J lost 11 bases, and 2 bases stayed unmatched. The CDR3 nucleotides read TGCAGTGCTAGATCGGGGGGACAGTACTTC. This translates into CSARSGGQYF.

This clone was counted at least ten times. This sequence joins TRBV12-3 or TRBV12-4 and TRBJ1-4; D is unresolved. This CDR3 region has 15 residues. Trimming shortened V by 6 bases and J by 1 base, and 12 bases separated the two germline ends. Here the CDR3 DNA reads TGTGCCAGCAGGGTCGGGGATCGAACTAATGAAAAACTGTTTTTT. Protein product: CASRVGDRTNEKLFF.

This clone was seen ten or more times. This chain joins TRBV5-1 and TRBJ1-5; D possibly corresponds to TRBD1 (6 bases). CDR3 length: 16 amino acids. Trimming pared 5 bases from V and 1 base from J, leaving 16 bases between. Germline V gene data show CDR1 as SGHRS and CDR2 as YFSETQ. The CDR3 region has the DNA TGCGCCAGCAGACAGGGTGAGGGGGAAAGCAATCAGCCCCAGCATTTT. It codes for CASRQGEGESNQPQHF.

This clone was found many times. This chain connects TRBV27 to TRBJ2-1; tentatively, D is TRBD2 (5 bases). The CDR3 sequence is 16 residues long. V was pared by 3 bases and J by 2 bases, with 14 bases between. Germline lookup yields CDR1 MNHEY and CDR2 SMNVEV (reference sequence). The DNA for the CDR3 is TGTGCCAGCAGTTTGGAGGCGGCATTGACCTACAATGAGCAGTTCTTC. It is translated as CASSLEAALTYNEQFF.

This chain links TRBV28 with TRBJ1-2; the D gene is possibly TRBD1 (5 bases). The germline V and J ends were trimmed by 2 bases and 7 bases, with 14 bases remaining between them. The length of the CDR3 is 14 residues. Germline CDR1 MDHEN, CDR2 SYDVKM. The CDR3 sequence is CASSLAGGVSGYTF. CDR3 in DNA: TGTGCCAGCAGTTTAGCAGGAGGGGTCAGTGGCTACACCTTC.

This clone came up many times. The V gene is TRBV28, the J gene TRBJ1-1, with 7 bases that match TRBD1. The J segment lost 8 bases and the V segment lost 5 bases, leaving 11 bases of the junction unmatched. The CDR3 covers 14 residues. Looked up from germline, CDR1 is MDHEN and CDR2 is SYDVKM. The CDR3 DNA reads TGTGCCAGCAGTACCCCAGGGGGATTTGCCGAAGCTTTCTTT. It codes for CASSTPGGFAEAFF.

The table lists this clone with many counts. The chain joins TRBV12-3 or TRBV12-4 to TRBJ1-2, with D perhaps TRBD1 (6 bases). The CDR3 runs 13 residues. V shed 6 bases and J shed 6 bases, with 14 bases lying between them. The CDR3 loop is CASSQGGGHGYTF. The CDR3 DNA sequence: TGTGCCAGCAGCCAAGGGGGTGGGCATGGCTACACCTTC.

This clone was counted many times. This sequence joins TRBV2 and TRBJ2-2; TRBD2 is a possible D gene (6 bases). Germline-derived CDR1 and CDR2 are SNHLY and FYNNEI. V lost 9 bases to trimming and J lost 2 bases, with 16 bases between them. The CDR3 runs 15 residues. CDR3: CASVLLAANTGELFF. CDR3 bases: TGTGCCAGTGTACTATTAGCGGCTAACACCGGGGAGCTGTTTTTT.

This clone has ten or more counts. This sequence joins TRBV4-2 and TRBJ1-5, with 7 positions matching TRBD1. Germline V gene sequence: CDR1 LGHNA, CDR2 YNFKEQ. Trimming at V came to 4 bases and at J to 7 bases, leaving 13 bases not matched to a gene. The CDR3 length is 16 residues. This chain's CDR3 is CASSPRQGGVEQPQHF. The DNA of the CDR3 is TGTGCCAGCAGCCCCCGACAGGGAGGGGTCGAACAGCCCCAGCATTTT.

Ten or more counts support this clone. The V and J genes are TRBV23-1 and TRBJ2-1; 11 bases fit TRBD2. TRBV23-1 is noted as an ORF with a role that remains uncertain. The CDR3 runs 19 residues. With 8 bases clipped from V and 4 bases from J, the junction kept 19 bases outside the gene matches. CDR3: CASSHLAGGPRLPYNEQFF. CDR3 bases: TGCGCCAGCTCCCACCTAGCGGGAGGCCCACGACTACCTTACAATGAGCAGTTCTTC.

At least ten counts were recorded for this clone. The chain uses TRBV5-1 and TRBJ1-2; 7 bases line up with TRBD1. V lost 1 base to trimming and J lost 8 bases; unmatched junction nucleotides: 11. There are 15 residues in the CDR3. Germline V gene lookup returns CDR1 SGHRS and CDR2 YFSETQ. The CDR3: CASSLSRDSSWGYTF. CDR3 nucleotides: TGCGCCAGCAGCTTGTCCCGGGACAGCTCTTGGGGCTACACCTTC.